This TCR beta chain was observed in a study of blood T cell repertoires in COVID-19. Study-wide background: The analysed material was cDNA or gDNA that came from T cells, B-cell-depleted T cells, or PBMCs.

Germline V lookup: CDR1 SGHVS, CDR2 FQNEAQ. Trimming stripped 0 bases from V and 1 base from J, with 16 bases between. This CDR3 is 19 amino acids long. Original processing notes: Counts of nucleated cells, estimated from reference gene primer amplification, were obtained. Some clones are missing from TCRdb's copy, which holds only in-frame ones; the method was immunoSEQ multiplex PCR. V and J calls and clone size follow that table, whereas D and trimming were derived from the DNA. The table records 250,000 or so clones, approximately 86% of them present only once. The sequenced sample consisted of peripheral blood. The TCR originated in a man in his forties with active or convalescent COVID-19. The rearrangement uses TRBV7-8 and TRBJ2-6; possible D gene TRBD2, 7 bases. The CDR3 is CASSLAGRGIISGANVLTF. CDR3 coding DNA: TGTGCCAGCAGCTTAGCGGGGAGGGGGATTATTTCTGGGGCCAACGTCCTGACTTTC.